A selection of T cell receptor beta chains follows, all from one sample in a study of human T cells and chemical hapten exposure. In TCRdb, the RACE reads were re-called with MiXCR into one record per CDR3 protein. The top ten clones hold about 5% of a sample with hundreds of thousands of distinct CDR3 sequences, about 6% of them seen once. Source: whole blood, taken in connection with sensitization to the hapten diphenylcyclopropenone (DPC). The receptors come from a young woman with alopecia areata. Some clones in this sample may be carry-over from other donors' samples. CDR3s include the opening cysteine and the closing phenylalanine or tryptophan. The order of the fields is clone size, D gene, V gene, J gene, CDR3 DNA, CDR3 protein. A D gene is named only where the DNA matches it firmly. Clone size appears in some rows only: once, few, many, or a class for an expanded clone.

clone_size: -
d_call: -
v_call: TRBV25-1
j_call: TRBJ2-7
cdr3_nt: TGTGCCAGCAGTGATCCCAGGGGAGACCACGAGCAGTACTTC
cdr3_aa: CASSDPRGDHEQYF

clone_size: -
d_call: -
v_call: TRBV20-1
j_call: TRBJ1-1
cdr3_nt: TGCAGTGCCACTAGGCCTCAGCGGGGGGACGCTGAAGCTTTCTTT
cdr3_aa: CSATRPQRGDAEAFF

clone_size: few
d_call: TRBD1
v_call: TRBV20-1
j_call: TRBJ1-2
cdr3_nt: TGCAGTGCTAGAGACTCAACAGGGGGACGGATCTATGGCTACACCTTC
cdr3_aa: CSARDSTGGRIYGYTF

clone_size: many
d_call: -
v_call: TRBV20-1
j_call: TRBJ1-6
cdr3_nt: TGCAGTGCCCCCCCGGGATATAATTCACCCCTCCACTTT
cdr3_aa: CSAPPGYNSPLHF

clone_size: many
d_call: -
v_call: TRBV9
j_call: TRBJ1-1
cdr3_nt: TGTGCCAGCAGCGAGGCAGAGAACACTGAAGCTTTCTTT
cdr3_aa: CASSEAENTEAFF

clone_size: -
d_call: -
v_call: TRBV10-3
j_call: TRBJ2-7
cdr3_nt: TGTGCCATCAGTGAGTCGCCGACCTACGAGCAGTACTTC
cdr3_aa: CAISESPTYEQYF

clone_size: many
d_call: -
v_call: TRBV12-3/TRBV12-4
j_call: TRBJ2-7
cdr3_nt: TGTGCCAGCAGTTCGAGGACGGCTAGTTCCTACGAGCAGTACTTC
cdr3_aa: CASSSRTASSYEQYF

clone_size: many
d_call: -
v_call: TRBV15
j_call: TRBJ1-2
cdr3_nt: TGTGCCACCAGCACACCCGCGAAGACCCTAATAAGCTATGGCTACACCTTC
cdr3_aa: CATSTPAKTLISYGYTF

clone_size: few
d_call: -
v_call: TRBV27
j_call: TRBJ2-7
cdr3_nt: TGTGCCAGCAGCAAGGGGCTAACCTACGAGCAGTACTTC
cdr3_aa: CASSKGLTYEQYF

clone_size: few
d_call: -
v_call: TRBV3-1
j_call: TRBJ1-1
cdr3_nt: TGTGCCAGCAGCCAAGGGACCCGGGGGAACACTGAAGCTTTCTTT
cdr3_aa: CASSQGTRGNTEAFF

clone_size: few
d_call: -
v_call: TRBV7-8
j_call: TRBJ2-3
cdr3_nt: TGTGCCAGCAGCCACTTAATCCCAGGGTGGAGCACAGATACGCAGTATTTT
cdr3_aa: CASSHLIPGWSTDTQYF

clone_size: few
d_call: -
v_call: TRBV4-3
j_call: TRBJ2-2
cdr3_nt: TGCGCCAGCAGCCAAGATCGTGGAGCGACCGGGGAGCTGTTTTTT
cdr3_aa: CASSQDRGATGELFF

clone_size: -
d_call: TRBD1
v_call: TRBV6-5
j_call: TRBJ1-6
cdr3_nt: TGTGCCAGCAGTCCGTATGGACAGGGGGATTCACCCCTCCACTTT
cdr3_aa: CASSPYGQGDSPLHF

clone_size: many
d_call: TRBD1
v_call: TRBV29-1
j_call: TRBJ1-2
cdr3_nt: TGCAGCGCCAAAACAGGGGCGGACTATGGCTACACCTTC
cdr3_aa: CSAKTGADYGYTF

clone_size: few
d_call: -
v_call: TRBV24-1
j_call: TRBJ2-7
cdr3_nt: TGTGCCACCAGTGATGCCACAGGTTCCTACGAGCAGTACTTC
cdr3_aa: CATSDATGSYEQYF

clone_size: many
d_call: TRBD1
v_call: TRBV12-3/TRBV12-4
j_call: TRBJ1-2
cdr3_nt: TGTGCCAGCAGTCCCCAAGGGGGCGCGTTCATTGGCTACACCTTC
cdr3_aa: CASSPQGGAFIGYTF

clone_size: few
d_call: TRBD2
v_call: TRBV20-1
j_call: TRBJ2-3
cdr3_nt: TGCAGTGCTAGCAGCATAGCGGGGGTGACAGATACGCAGTATTTT
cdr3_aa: CSASSIAGVTDTQYF

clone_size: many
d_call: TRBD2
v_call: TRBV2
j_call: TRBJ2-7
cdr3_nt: TGTGCCAGCAGTCGGACTAGCGTTTCCTACGAGCAGTACTTC
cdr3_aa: CASSRTSVSYEQYF

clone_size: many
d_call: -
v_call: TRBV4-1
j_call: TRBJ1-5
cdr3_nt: TGCGCCAGCAGCCAGGCGGCAGGGGCTCAGCCCCAGCATTTT
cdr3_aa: CASSQAAGAQPQHF

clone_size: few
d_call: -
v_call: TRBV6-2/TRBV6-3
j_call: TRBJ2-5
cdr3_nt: TGTGCCAGCAGTGACTCAACGACCCAGTACTTC
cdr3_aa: CASSDSTTQYF

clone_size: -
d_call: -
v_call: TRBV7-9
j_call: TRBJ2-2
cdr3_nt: TGTGCCAGCAGCTTAGCACCAGGGACCGGGGAGCTGTTTTTT
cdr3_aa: CASSLAPGTGELFF

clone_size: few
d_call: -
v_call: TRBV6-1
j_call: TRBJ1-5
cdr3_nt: TGTGCCAGCACCGTCGACCCCTACTGGCCCCAGCATTTT
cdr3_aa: CASTVDPYWPQHF

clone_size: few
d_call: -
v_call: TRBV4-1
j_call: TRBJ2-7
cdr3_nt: TGCGCCAGCAGCCAAGAGGTCCAGAGCTACGAGCAGTACTTC
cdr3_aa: CASSQEVQSYEQYF

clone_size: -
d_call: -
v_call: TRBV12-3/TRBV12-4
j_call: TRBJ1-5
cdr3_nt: TGTGCCAGCAGTTTACCAGGGTTGCAGCCCCAGCATTTT
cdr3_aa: CASSLPGLQPQHF

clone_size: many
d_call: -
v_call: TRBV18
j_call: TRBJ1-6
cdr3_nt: TGTGCCAGCTCACCACAGGGGGATTCACCCCTCCACTTT
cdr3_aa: CASSPQGDSPLHF

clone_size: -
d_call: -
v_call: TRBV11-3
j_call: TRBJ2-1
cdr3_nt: TGTGCCAGCAGCTTAACCGACTCCTACAATGAGCAGTTCTTC
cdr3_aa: CASSLTDSYNEQFF

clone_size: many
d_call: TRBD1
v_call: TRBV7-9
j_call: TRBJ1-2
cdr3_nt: TGTGCCAGCACCCAGACAGGGGGCCCTGCTTCTGGCTACACCTTC
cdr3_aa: CASTQTGGPASGYTF

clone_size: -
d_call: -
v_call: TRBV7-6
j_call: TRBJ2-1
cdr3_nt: TGTGCCAGCAGCTCCCGACCGTCTAGTGAGCAGTTCTTC
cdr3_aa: CASSSRPSSEQFF

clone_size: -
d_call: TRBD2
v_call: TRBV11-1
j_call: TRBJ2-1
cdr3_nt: TGTGCCAGCAGCTTAGTCCTAGCGGGGGGTGATAGCAATGAGCAGTTCTTC
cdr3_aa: CASSLVLAGGDSNEQFF

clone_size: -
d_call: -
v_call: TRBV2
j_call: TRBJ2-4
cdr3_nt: TGTGCCAGCAGTGATTTTCGATTGGGGGAGTCAGTCAAAAACATTCAGTACTTC
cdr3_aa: CASSDFRLGESVKNIQYF

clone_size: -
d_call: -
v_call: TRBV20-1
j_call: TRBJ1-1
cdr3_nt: TGCAGTGCCGATGCCGGGGGGCCGAACACTGAAGCTTTCTTT
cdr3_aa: CSADAGGPNTEAFF

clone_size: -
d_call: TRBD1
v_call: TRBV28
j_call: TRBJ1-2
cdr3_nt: TGTGCCAGCAGGCCCCCAGGGGGCAGCGGCTATGGCTACACCTTC
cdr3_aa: CASRPPGGSGYGYTF

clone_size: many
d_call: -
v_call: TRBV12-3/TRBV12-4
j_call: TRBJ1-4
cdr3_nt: TGTGCCAGCAGTTTCGGGATGGCTAATGAAAAACTGTTTTTT
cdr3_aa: CASSFGMANEKLFF

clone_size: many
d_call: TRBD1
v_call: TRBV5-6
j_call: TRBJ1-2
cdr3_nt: TGTGCCAGCAGCTGGACAGGGCCGAGCTATGGCTACACCTTC
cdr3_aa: CASSWTGPSYGYTF

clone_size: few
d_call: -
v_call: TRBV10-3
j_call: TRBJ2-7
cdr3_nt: TGTGCCATCAGTGGTAAAGGGGCGGACTACGAGCAGTACTTC
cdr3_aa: CAISGKGADYEQYF

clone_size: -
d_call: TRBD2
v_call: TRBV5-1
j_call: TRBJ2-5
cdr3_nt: TGCGCCAGCAGCTGGACAGCGGGAGCGCAAGAGACCCAGTACTTC
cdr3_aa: CASSWTAGAQETQYF

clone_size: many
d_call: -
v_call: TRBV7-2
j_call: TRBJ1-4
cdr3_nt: TGTGCCAGCAGCTTAGCCGGAACCGGGATACTGGATGAAAAACTGTTTTTT
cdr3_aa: CASSLAGTGILDEKLFF

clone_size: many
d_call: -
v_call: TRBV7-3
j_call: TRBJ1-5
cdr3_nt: TGTGCCAGCAGCTTAAACGAAGGGAGGCATTTT
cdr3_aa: CASSLNEGRHF

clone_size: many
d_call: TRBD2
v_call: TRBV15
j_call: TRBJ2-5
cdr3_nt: TGTGCCACCAGCCCTGGACTAGCGCAAGAGACCCAGTACTTC
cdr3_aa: CATSPGLAQETQYF

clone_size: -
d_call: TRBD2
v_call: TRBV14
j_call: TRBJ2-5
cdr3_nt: TGTGCCAGCAGCCCAGCGGGGGCCCCGGGGACCCAGTACTTC
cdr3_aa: CASSPAGAPGTQYF

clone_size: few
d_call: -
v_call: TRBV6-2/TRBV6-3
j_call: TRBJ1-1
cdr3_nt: TGTGCCAGCAGTTCCGGACAGTGGAGCACTGAAGCTTTCTTT
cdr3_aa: CASSSGQWSTEAFF

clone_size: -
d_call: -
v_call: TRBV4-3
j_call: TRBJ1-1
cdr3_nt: TGCGCCAGCAGCCAAGATGGAGGCTCTGAAGCTTTCTTT
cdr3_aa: CASSQDGGSEAFF

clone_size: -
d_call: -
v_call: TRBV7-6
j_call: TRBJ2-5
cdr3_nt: TGTGCCAGCAGCTTCCGTTGGGGGGTAGAGACCCAGTACTTC
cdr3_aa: CASSFRWGVETQYF

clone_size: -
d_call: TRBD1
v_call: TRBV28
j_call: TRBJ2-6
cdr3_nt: TGTGCCAGCAGTACCGGGACAGGATCCTCTGGGGCCAACGTCCTGACTTTC
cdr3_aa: CASSTGTGSSGANVLTF

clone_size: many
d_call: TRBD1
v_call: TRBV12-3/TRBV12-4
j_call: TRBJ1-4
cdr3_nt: TGTGCCAGCAGTTTGGGACAGTTAAGAACTAATGAAAAACTGTTTTTT
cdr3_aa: CASSLGQLRTNEKLFF

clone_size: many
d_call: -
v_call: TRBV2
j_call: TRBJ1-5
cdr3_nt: TGTGCCAGCAGTGCCCAGAATCAGCCCCAGCATTTT
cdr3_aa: CASSAQNQPQHF

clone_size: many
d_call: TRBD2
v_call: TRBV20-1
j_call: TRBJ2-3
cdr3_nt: TGCAGTGCTAGAGACGGGACTAGCGGGGGAATAGATACGCAGTATTTT
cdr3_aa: CSARDGTSGGIDTQYF

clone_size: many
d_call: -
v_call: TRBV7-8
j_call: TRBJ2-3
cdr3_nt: TGTGCCAGCAGCTCAGGCAGACAGAGCACAGATACGCAGTATTTT
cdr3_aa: CASSSGRQSTDTQYF

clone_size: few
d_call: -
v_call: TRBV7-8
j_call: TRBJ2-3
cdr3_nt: TGTGCCAGCAGCCGACAGGAAAGAACAGATACGCAGTATTTT
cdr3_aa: CASSRQERTDTQYF

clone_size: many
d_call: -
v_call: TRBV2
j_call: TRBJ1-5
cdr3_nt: TGTGCCAGCACGAACCAACAGGGCCAGCCCCAGCATTTT
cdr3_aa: CASTNQQGQPQHF

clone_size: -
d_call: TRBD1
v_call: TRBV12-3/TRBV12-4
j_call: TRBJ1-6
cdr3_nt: TGTGCCAGCAGCACGGGACAGGGCCTTTCACCCCTCCACTTT
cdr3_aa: CASSTGQGLSPLHF

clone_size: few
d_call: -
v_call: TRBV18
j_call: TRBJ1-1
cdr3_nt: TGTGCCAGCTCGCCCCAGAGAGGGAACACTGAAGCTTTCTTT
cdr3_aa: CASSPQRGNTEAFF

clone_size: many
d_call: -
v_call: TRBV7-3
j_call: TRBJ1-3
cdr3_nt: TGTGCCAGCAGCTGTATAGAGACTAATGGAAACACCATATATTTT
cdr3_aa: CASSCIETNGNTIYF

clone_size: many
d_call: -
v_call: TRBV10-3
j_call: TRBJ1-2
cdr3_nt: TGTGCCATCAGTGAGATGATGATATATGGCTACACCTTC
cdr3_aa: CAISEMMIYGYTF

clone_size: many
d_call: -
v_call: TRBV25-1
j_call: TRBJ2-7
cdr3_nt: TGTGCCAGCAGTCCGGGAAAGGTAGGCTCGGCCTACGAGCAGTACTTC
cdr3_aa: CASSPGKVGSAYEQYF

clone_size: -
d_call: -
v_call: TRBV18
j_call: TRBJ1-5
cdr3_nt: TGTGCCAGCTCTCCAATAGGGAGCAATCAGCCCCAGCATTTT
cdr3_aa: CASSPIGSNQPQHF

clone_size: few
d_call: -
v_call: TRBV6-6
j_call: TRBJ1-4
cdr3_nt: TGTGCCAGCAGTCCGTTAACTAATGAAAAACTGTTTTTT
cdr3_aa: CASSPLTNEKLFF